This T cell receptor beta chain was sequenced for a study of PD-L1 blockade in urothelial cancer. Background on the study: Blood gave a median about 140,000 T cells.

PCRs were each spiked with synthetic TCR analog templates. Measured with immunoSEQ multiplex PCR; TCRdb has only the in-frame clones, and not every one. The table has around 69,000 clones, roughly 90% seen once. The time point was: peripheral blood 6 weeks after treatment start. Germline lookup yields CDR1 MNHEY and CDR2 SMNVEV (reference sequence). V gave up 4 bases and J gave up 8 bases; unmatched junction bases: 15. This CDR3 spans 17 amino acids. The sequenced sample was PBMCs, obtained around atezolizumab (anti-PD-L1) treatment. This clonotype was sampled from a woman older than 75 with urothelial cancer. This chain links TRBV27 with TRBJ2-1, with 9 bases lining up with TRBD2. CDR3 protein: CASSYLNVAGASYEQFF. Written as DNA, the CDR3 is TGTGCCAGCAGTTACCTTAATGTAGCGGGAGCGTCGTATGAGCAGTTCTTC.